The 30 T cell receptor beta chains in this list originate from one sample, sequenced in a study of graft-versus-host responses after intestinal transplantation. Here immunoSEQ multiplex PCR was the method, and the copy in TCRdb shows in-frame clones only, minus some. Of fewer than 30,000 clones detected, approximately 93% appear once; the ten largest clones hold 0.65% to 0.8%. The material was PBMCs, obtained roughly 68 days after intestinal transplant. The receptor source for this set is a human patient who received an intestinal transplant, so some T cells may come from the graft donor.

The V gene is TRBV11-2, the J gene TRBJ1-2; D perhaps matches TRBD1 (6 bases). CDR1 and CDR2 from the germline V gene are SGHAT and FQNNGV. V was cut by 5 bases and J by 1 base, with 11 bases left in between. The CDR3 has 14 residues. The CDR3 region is CASSPDRNNYGYTF. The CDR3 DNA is TGTGCCAGCAGCCCCGACAGGAATAACTATGGCTACACCTTC.

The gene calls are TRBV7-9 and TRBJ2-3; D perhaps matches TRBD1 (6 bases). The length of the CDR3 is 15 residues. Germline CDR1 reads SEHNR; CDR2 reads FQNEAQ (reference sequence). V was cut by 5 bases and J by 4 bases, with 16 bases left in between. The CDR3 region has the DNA TGTGCCAGCAGCCTGACCGGCAGGGGACCAGATACGCAGTATTTT. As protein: CASSLTGRGPDTQYF.

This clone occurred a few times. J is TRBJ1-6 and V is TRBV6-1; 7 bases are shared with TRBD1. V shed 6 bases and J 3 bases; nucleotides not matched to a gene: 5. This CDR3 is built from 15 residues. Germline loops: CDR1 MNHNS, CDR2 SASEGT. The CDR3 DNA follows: TGTGCCAGCAGGTCCAGGGGGATCTATAATTCACCCCTCCACTTT. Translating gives CASRSRGIYNSPLHF.

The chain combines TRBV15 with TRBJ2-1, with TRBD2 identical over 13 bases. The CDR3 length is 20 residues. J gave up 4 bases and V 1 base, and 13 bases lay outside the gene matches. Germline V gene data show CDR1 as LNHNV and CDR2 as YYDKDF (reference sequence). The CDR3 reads CATSRARGRTSGRRYNEQFF. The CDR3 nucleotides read TGTGCCACCAGCAGAGCTAGGGGTCGGACTAGCGGGAGACGGTACAATGAGCAGTTCTTC. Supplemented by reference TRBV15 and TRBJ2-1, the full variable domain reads DAMVIQNPRYQVTQFGKPVTLSCSQTLNHNVMYWYQQKSSQAPKLLFHYYDKDFNNEADTPDNFQSRRPNTSFCFLDIRSPGLGDTAMYLCATSRARGRTSGRRYNEQFFGPGTRLTVL.

CDR3 region: CASSPPGGHEQYF. DNA of the CDR3: TGTGCCAGCTCTCCTCCAGGTGGCCACGAGCAGTACTTC. This chain connects TRBV18 to TRBJ2-7; no definite D call. The germline V gene has CDR1 KGHSH and CDR2 LQKENI. The CDR3 totals 13 residues. Deletions cut 6 bases from V and 5 bases from J, with 14 bases between.

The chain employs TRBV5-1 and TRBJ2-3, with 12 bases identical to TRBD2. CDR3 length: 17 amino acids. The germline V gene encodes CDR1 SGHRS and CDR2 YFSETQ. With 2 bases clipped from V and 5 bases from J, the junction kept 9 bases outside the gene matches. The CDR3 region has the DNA TGCGCCAGCAGCTTATCGCGGACTAGCGGGATCCAAGATACGCAGTATTTT. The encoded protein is CASSLSRTSGIQDTQYF.

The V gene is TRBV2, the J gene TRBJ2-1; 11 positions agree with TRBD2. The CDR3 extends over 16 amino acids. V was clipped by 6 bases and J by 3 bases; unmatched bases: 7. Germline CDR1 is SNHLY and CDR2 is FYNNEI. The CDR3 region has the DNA TGTGCCAGCAGGGAAACTAGCGGGAGCATCTACAATGAGCAGTTCTTC. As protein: CASRETSGSIYNEQFF.

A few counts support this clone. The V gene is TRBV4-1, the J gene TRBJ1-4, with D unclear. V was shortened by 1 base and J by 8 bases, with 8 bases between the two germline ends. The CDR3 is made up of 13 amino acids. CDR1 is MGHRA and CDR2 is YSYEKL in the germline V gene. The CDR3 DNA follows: TGCGCCAGCAGCCAAGCTGGTGACGAAAAACTGTTTTTT. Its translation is CASSQAGDEKLFF.

The CDR3 sequence: CASSLDPSGGAPPYYEQYF. For the CDR3, the DNA is TGTGCCAGCAGCTTAGATCCTAGCGGGGGGGCTCCGCCCTACTACGAGCAGTACTTC. The rearrangement uses TRBV11-2 and TRBJ2-7, with 12 bases identical to TRBD2. Germline CDR1 is SGHAT and CDR2 is FQNNGV. CDR3 size: 19 residues. The V segment lost 0 bases and the J segment 3 bases; nucleotides outside the gene matches: 12.

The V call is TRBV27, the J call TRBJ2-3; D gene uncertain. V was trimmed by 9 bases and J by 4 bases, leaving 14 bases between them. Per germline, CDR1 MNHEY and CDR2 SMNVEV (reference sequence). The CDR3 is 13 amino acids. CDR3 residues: CASKGPPPDTQYF. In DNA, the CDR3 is TGTGCCAGTAAGGGCCCCCCCCCAGATACGCAGTATTTT.

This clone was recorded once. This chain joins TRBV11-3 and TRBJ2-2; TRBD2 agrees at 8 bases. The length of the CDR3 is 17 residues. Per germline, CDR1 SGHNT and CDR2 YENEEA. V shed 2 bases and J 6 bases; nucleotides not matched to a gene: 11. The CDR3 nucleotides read TGTGCCAGCAGCTTATTGGAGGGTAGCGGGGTCGCCGGGGAGCTGTTTTTT. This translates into CASSLLEGSGVAGELFF.

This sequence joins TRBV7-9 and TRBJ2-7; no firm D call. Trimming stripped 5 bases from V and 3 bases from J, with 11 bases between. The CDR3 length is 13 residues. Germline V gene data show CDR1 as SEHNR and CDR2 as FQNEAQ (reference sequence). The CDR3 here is CASSPNSYYEQYF. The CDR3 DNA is TGTGCCAGCAGCCCCAATAGCTACTACGAGCAGTACTTC.

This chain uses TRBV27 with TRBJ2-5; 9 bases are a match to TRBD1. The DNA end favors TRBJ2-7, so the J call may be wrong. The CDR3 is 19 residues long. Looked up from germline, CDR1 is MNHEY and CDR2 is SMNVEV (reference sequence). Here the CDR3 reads CASSLTGIGQGTNTYEQYF. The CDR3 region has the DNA TGTGCCAGCAGTTTAACCGGGATAGGACAGGGGACTAATACCTACGAGCAGTACTTC.

The CDR3 DNA reads TGTGCCAGTAGCAGACAGGAGAACACTGAAGCTTTCTTT. It encodes CASSRQENTEAFF. The V call is TRBV19, the J call TRBJ1-1; tentative D call: TRBD1 (6 bases). The CDR3 contains 13 residues. V lost 6 bases, J lost 1 base, and 9 bases lay in between. Germline CDR1 and CDR2: LNHDA and SQIVND (reference sequence). Filled out from reference TRBV19 and TRBJ1-1, the complete variable domain reads DGGITQSPKYLFRKEGQNVTLSCEQNLNHDAMYWYRQDPGQGLRLIYYSQIVNDFQKGDIAEGYSVSREKKESFPLTVTSAQKNPTAFYLCASSRQENTEAFFGQGTRLTVV.

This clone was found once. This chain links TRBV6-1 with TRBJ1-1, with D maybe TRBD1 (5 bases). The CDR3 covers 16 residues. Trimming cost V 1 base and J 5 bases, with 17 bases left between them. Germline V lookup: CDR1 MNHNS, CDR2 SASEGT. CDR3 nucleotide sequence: TGTGCCAGCAGTGAAGACGGGGGACCGAAAGAGACTGAAGCTTTCTTT. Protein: CASSEDGGPKETEAFF.

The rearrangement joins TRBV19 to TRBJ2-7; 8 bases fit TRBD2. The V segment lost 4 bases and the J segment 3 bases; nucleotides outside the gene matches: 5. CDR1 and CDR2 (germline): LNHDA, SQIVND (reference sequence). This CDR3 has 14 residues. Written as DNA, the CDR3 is TGTGCCAGTAGTACCCCCGGGACTAGCTACGAGCAGTACTTC. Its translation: CASSTPGTSYEQYF.

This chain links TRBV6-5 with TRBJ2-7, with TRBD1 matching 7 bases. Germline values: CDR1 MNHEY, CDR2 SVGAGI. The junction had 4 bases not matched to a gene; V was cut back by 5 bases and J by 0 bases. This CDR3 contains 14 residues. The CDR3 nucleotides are TGTGCCAGCAGTGAAAGGGACAGCTCCTACGAGCAGTACTTC. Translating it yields CASSERDSSYEQYF.

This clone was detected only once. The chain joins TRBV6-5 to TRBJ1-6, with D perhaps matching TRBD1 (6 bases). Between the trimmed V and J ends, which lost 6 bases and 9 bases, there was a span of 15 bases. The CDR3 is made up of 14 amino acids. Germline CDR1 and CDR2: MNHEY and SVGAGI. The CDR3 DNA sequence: TGTGCCAGCAGACACCAGGGGATAGGTTCACCCCTCCACTTT. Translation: CASRHQGIGSPLHF.

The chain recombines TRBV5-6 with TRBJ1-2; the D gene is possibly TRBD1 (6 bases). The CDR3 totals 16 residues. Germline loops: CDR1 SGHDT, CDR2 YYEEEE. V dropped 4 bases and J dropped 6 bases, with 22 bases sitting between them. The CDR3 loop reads CASSTTGPDSTNGYTF. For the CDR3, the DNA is TGTGCCAGCAGCACAACCGGGCCGGACAGTACAAATGGCTACACCTTC.

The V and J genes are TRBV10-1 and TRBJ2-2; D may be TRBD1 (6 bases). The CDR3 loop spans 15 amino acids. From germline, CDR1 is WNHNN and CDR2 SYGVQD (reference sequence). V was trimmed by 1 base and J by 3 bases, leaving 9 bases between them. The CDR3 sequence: CASSELDRDTGELFF. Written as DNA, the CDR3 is TGCGCCAGCAGTGAGTTGGACAGAGACACCGGGGAGCTGTTTTTT.

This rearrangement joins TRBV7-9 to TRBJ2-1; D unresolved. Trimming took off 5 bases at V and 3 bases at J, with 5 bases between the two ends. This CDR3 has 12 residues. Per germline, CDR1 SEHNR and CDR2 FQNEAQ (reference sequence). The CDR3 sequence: CASSPHYNEQFF. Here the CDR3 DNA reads TGTGCCAGCAGCCCCCACTACAATGAGCAGTTCTTC.

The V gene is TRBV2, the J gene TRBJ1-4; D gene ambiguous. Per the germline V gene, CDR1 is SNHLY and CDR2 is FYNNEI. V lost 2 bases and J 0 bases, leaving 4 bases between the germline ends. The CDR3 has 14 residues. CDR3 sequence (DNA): TGTGCCAGCAGTGAACAGCCAACTAATGAAAAACTGTTTTTT. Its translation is CASSEQPTNEKLFF.

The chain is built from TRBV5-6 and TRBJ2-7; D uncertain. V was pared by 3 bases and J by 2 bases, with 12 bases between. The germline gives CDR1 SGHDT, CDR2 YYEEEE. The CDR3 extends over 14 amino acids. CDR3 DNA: TGTGCCAGCAGCTCTGGGCTAGAAACCTACGAGCAGTACTTC. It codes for CASSSGLETYEQYF.

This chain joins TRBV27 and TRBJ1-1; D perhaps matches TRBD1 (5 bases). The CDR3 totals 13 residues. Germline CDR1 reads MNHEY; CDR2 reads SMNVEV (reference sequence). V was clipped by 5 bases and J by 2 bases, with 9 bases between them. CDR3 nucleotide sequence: TGTGCCAGCAGTGTGACAGTTAACACTGAAGCTTTCTTT. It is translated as CASSVTVNTEAFF.

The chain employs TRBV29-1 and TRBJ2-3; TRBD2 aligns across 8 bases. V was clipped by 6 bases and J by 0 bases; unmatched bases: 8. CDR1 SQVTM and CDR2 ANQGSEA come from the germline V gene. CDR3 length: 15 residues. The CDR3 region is CSVAGTRTSTDTQYF. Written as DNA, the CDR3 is TGCAGCGTCGCCGGGACTAGAACCAGCACAGATACGCAGTATTTT.

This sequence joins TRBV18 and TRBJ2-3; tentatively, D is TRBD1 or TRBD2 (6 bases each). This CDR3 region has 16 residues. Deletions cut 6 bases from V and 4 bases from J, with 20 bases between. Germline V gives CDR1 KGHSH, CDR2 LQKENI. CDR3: CASSGGRGLSPDTQYF. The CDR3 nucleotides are TGTGCCAGCTCCGGGGGCAGGGGATTAAGCCCAGATACGCAGTATTTT.

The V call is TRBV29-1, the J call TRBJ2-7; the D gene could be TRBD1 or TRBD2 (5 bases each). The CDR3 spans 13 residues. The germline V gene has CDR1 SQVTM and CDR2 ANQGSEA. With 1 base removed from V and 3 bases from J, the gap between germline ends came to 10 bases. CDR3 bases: TGCAGCGTTGAAGCGGGACCGCTCTACGAGCAGTACTTC. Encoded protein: CSVEAGPLYEQYF.

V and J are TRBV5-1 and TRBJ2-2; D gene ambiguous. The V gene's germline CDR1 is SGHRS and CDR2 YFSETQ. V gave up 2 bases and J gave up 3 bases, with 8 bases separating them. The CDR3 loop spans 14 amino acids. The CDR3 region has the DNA TGCGCCAGCAGCTTTATTGTAGACACCGGGGAGCTGTTTTTT. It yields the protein CASSFIVDTGELFF.

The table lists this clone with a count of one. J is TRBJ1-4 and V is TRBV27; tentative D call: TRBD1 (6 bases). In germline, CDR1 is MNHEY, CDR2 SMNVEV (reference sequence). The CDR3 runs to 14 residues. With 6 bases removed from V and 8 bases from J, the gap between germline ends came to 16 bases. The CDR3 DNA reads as TGTGCCAGCAGCCCGGACAGTCCTGTAGAAAAACTGTTTTTT. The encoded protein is CASSPDSPVEKLFF.

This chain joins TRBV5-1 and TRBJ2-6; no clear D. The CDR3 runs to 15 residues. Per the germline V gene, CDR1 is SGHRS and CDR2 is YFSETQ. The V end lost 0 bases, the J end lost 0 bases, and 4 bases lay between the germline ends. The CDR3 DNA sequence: TGCGCCAGCAGCTTGGCTCTCTCTGGGGCCAACGTCCTGACTTTC. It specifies CASSLALSGANVLTF.